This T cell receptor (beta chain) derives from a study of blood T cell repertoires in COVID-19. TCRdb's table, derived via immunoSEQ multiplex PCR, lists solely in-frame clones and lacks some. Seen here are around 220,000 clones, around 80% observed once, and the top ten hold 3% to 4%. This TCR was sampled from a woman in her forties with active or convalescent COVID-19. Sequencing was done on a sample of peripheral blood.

CDR3 DNA: TGTGCTAGTGGTTTGATATGGGGCGTATCCGGTGGCACTGAAGCTTTCTTT. It encodes CASGLIWGVSGGTEAFF. V usage is TRBV12-5 and J usage is TRBJ1-1; tentative D call: TRBD1 (5 bases). V lost 2 bases and J lost 4, with 20 bases in between. CDR3 length: 17 amino acids. Germline CDR1 and CDR2: LGHNT and FRNRAP.